This note documents a single TCR beta chain sequence. Its target is not known. This specimen belongs to a study of early T cells in non-severe SARS-CoV-2 infection. Study at large: Chains from this unsorted whole-blood bulk RNA could not be paired. Study outcomes and limitations: Database matching using VDJdb favored anti-spike CD8 responses, with private and CD4 specificities left missing.

The germline V gene has CDR1 SEHNR and CDR2 FQNEAQ (reference sequence). There are 17 residues in the CDR3. Unmatched junction bases numbered 16, after V lost 5 bases and J lost 4 bases. Attachment of unique molecular identifiers was made to individual cDNA molecules. TCRdb passed the 5' RACE reads through MiXCR, listing each CDR3 protein once. The data show 45,000 or so distinct CDR3 sequences, with roughly 7% seen just once and roughly 8.5% held by the top ten. The receptor was derived from an adult who was a healthcare worker with PCR-confirmed SARS-CoV-2 infection or an uninfected control (not recorded which). The chain employs TRBV7-9 and TRBJ2-5, with 7 bases identical to TRBD2. Sequencing was done on a sample of whole blood. The chain's CDR3 is CASSRTPSGGKGETQYF. The CDR3 nucleotides are TGTGCCAGCAGCCGCACCCCCTCGGGAGGAAAGGGAGAGACCCAGTACTTC.